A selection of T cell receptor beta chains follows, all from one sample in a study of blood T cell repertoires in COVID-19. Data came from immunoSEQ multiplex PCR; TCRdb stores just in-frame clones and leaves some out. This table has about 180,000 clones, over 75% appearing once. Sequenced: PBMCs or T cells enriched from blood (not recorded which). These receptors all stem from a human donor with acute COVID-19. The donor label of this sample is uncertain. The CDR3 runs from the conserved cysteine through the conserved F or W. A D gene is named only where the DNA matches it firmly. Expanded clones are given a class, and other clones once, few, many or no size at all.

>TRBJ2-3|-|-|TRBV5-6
TGTGCCAGCAGCTTGCCGGGGGACCCGACCACAGATACGCAGTATTTT
CASSLPGDPTTDTQYF
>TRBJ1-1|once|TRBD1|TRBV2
TGTGCCAGCAACGGACAGGGGGCCAGTGAAGCTTTCTTT
CASNGQGASEAFF
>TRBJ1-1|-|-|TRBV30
TGTGCCTGGGCTACCGGGAGGTACACTGAAGCTTTCTTT
CAWATGRYTEAFF
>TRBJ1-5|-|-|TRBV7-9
TGTGCCAGCAGCCCTCAGGGTGAGCAGCCCCAGCATTTT
CASSPQGEQPQHF
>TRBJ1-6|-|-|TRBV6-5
TGTGCCAGCAGTTACGGGAACGGGCAGGGAAGTTCACCCCTCCACTTT
CASSYGNGQGSSPLHF
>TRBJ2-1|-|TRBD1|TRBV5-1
TGCGCCAGCAGCTTGAGGTCAGGGGGTTCCTACAATGAGCAGTTCTTC
CASSLRSGGSYNEQFF
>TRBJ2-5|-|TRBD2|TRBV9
TGTGCCAGCAGCCTGCGGGGGGACCCGTGGGAGACCCAGTACTTC
CASSLRGDPWETQYF
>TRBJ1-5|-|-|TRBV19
TGTGCCAGTAGTATATCGGGTAGTCAGCCCCAGCATTTT
CASSISGSQPQHF
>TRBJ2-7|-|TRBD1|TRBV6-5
TGTGCCAGCAGTTACTCGAAGGGACAGGGCTACGAGCAGTACTTC
CASSYSKGQGYEQYF
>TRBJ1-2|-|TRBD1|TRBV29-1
TGCAGCGCAGGGGGCCCTAGCTATGGCTACACCTTC
CSAGGPSYGYTF
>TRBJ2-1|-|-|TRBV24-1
TGTGCCACCAGTAAGAGGGAGTGGAATGAGCAGTTCTTC
CATSKREWNEQFF
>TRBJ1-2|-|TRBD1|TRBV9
TGTGCCAGCAGCGTATCAGGGGGCAACTATGGCTACACCTTC
CASSVSGGNYGYTF
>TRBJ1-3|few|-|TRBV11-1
TGTGCCAGCAGCTTATCGGTGAGAAATACCATATATTTT
CASSLSVRNTIYF
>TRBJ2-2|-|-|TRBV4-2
TGTGCCAGCAGCCACTTCAGGACTGACGCTGCTTCCCCTCACGGGGAGCTGTTTTTT
CASSHFRTDAASPHGELFF
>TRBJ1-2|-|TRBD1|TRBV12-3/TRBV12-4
TGTGCCAGCAGCCCGACAGGGAACTATGGCTACACCTTC
CASSPTGNYGYTF
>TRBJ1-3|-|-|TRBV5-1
TGCGCCAGCAGCTTGCGTACATCTTCTGGAAACACCATATATTTT
CASSLRTSSGNTIYF
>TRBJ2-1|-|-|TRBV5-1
TGCGCCAGCAGCTACCGGGGTGGGAACAATGAGCAGTTCTTC
CASSYRGGNNEQFF
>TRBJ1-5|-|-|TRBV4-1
TGCGCCAGCAGCCTACCCGACAGTCAGCCCCAGCATTTT
CASSLPDSQPQHF
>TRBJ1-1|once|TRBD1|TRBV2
TGTGCCAGCAGCGACGGCAGGGGGGTTTTCTTT
CASSDGRGVFF
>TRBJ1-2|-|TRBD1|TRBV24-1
TGTGCCACCAGTGATTCTACACGGGACAGTGGTTTGGAGGACTACACCTTC
CATSDSTRDSGLEDYTF
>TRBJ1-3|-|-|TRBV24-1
TGTGCCACCAGTAGTTCAGCTAGCTCTGGAAACACCATATATTTT
CATSSSASSGNTIYF
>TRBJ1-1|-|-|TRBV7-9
TGTGCCAGCAGCCCCCCCGACACTGAAGCTTTCTTT
CASSPPDTEAFF
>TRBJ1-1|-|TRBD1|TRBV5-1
TGCGCCTCCCGCCCAGTAAGGCAGGGGGTAGAAGCTTTCTTT
CASRPVRQGVEAFF
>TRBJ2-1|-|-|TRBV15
TGTGCCACCAGCAGAGATCGGGGACTGTTGAGCTCCTACAATGAGCAGTTCTTC
CATSRDRGLLSSYNEQFF
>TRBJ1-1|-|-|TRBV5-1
TGCGCCAGCAGCGGGACAATGTCGACTCCCATGAACACTGAAGCTTTCTTT
CASSGTMSTPMNTEAFF
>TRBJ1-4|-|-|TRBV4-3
TGCGCCAGCAGCCACCAACAGGAGGAAAAACTGTTTTTT
CASSHQQEEKLFF
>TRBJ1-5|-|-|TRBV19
TGTGCCAGTAGTATCGGGGGATCAGATCAGCCCCAGCATTTT
CASSIGGSDQPQHF
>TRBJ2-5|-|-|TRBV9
TGTGCCAGCAGCGTCCGTCCTCGAGAGACCCAGTACTTC
CASSVRPRETQYF
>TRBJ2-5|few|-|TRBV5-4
TGTGCCAGCAGCCGTCTAGAGGGCTCGGAGACCCAGTACTTC
CASSRLEGSETQYF
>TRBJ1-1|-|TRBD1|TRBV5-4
TGTGCCAGCAGCTTGCAGACAGGGTGGAACACTGAAGCTTTCTTT
CASSLQTGWNTEAFF
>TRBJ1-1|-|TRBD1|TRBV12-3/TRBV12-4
TGTGCCAGCCGGGACAGGGATAACACTGAAGCTTTCTTT
CASRDRDNTEAFF
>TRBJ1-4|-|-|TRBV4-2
TGTGCCAGCAGCCAAGAAAAGATAGCGGGAAAACTGTTTTTT
CASSQEKIAGKLFF
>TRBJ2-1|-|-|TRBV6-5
TGTGCCAGCGCCTCTGGGACATCGGAGCAGTTCTTC
CASASGTSEQFF
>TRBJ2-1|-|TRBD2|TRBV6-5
TGTGCCAGCAAAAGGTCTAGCGGGGCTTATGAGCAGTTCTTC
CASKRSSGAYEQFF
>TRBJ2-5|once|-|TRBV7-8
TGTGCCAGCAGCCTACTGGGGGCCGGGGAGACCCAGTACTTC
CASSLLGAGETQYF
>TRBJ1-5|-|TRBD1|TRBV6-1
TGTGCCAGCAGTGACCGACAGGGTCCCCAATGGCCCCAGCATTTT
CASSDRQGPQWPQHF
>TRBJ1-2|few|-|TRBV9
TGTGCCAGCAGCGGAGAAAACTATGGCTACACCTTC
CASSGENYGYTF
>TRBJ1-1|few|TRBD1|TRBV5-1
TGCGCCAGCAGCTTCCAGGGGGCGCGCACTGAAGCTTTCTTT
CASSFQGARTEAFF
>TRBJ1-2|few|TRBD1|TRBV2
TGTGCCAGCAGTGCGGACTGGACAGGGAGAGGTGGCTACACCTTC
CASSADWTGRGGYTF
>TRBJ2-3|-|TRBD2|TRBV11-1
TGTGCCAGCAGCTCCGGGACTAGCGGGGAAACAGATACGCAGTATTTT
CASSSGTSGETDTQYF
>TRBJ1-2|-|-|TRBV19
TGTGCCAGTAGTCCTCGGTTTTTCTATGGCTACACCTTC
CASSPRFFYGYTF
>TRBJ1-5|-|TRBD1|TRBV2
TGTGCCAGCAGGGACGGACAGGGGGCTCTTTTTAGCAATCAGCCCCAGCATTTT
CASRDGQGALFSNQPQHF
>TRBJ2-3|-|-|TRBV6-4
TGTGCCAGCAGTGACTCGCTCGGGGGGCCCACAGATACGCAGTATTTT
CASSDSLGGPTDTQYF
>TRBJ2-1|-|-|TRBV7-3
TGTGCCAGCAGCTTATACTCCTACAATGAGCAGTTCTTC
CASSLYSYNEQFF
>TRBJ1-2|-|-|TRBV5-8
TGTGCCAGCAGCTTGGTTCGGGGGGCGGGCTACACCTTC
CASSLVRGAGYTF